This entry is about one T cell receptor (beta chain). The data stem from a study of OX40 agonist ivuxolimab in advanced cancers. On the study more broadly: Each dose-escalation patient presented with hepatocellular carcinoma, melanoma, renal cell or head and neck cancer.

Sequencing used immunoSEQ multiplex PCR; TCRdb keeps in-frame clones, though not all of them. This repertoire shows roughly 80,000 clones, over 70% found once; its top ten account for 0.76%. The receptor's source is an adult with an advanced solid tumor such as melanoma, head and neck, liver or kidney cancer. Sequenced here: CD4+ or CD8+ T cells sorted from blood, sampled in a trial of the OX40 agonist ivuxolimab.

The CDR3 region is CASSFHPRDRENTEAFF. CDR3 DNA sequence: TGTGCCAGCAGTTTCCACCCCCGGGACAGGGAGAACACTGAAGCTTTCTTT. The chain carries TRBV28 and TRBJ1-1; 9 bases are a match to TRBD1. The CDR3 spans 17 residues. CDR1 and CDR2 (germline): MDHEN, SYDVKM. The V segment lost 3 bases and the J segment 1 base; nucleotides outside the gene matches: 9.